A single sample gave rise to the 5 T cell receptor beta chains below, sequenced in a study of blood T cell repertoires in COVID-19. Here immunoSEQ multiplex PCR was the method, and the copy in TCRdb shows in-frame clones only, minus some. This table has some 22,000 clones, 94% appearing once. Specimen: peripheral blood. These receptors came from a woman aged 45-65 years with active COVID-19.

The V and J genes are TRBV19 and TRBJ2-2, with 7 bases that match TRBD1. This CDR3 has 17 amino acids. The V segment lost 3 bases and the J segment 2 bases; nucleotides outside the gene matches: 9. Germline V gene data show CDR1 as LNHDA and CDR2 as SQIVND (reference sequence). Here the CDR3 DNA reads TGTGCCAGTAGTATCTCCGGGACAGACCCAAACACCGGGGAGCTGTTTTTT. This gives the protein CASSISGTDPNTGELFF.

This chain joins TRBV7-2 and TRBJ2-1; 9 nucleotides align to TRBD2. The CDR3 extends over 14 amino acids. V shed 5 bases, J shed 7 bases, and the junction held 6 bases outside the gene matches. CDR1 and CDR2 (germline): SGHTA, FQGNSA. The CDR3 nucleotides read TGTGCCAGCAGCACTAATCTAGCGGGGAATGAGCAGTTCTTC. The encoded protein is CASSTNLAGNEQFF. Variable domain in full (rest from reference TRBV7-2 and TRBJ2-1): GAGVSQSPSNKVTEKGKDVELRCDPISGHTALYWYRQSLGQGLEFLIYFQGNSAPDKSGLPSDRFSAERTGGSVSTLTIQRTQQEDSAVYLCASSTNLAGNEQFFGPGTRLTVL.

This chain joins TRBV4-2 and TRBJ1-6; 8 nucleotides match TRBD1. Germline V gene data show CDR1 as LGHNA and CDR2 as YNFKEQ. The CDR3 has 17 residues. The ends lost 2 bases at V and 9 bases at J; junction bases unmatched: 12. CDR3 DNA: TGTGCCAGCAGCCAACGGGTCAAAGGACAGGGTGTTTCACCCCTCCACTTT. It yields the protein CASSQRVKGQGVSPLHF.

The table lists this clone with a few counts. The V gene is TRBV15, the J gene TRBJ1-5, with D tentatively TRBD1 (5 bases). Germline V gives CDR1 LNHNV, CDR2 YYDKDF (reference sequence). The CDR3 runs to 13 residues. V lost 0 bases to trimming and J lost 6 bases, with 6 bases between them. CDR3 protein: CATSREGGQPQHF. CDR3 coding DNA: TGTGCCACCAGCAGAGAGGGGGGTCAGCCCCAGCATTTT.

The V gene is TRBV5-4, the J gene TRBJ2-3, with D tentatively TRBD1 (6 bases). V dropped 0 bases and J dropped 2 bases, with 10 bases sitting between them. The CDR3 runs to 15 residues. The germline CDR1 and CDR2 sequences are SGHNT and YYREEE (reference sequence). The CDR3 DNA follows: TGTGCCAGCAGCTTGGTGAGGACAGACACAGATACGCAGTATTTT. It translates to CASSLVRTDTDTQYF.